The 26 T cell receptor beta chains below all came from one sample that was sequenced in a study of blood T cell repertoires in COVID-19 (dated by TCRdb to the early 2020s). Library creation used the immunoSEQ multiplex PCR assay. As stored in TCRdb, this immuneACCESS dataset retains in-frame rearrangements with V and J assigned. A fraction of the clones does not appear; measured against another copy, unresolved V genes explain less than half of the discrepancy, and the remainder lacks a known reason. The table for this sample lists roughly 380,000 clones; 70% to 85% of them were counted only once. In total, the top ten clones hold roughly 1.2% of the sample. Source material: peripheral blood. These receptors all come from a human donor with acute or convalescent COVID-19. The donor label of this sample is uncertain.

This chain links TRBV6-5 with TRBJ2-4; TRBD2 agrees at 8 bases. The trim removed 4 bases at V and 3 bases at J, leaving 8 bases unmatched. This CDR3 has 16 residues. CDR1 MNHEY and CDR2 SVGAGI come from the germline V gene. CDR3 sequence (DNA): TGTGCCAGCAGTTCAAGAGCGGGGGCCATCAAAAACATTCAGTACTTC. This encodes CASSSRAGAIKNIQYF.

The chain combines TRBV30 with TRBJ2-5; 10 nucleotides match TRBD1. The CDR3 loop spans 12 amino acids. V lost 5 bases and J lost 6; bases outside the gene matches: 3. Looked up from germline, CDR1 is GTSNPN and CDR2 is SVGIG (reference sequence). CDR3 DNA: TGTGCCTGGGGACAGGGGGAGCAGACCCAGTACTTC. It specifies CAWGQGEQTQYF.

The chain joins TRBV14 to TRBJ1-2, with 9 bases aligning to TRBD1. Trimming at V came to 2 bases and at J to 5 bases, leaving 6 bases not matched to a gene. CDR1 SGHDN and CDR2 FVKESK come from the germline V gene. CDR3 length: 15 amino acids. The CDR3 DNA reads as TGTGCCAGCAGCCAACCGGGACAGGGATTTTATGGCTACACCTTC. Translation: CASSQPGQGFYGYTF.

The genes are TRBV30 and TRBJ1-4; D is possibly TRBD1 (5 bases). V was cut by 6 bases and J by 5 bases, with 28 bases left in between. The CDR3 extends over 18 amino acids. Looked up from germline, CDR1 is GTSNPN and CDR2 is SVGIG (reference sequence). The DNA of the CDR3 is TGTGCCTGTTCCAGGAGGGGAACCAGACTAACCTCGAATGAAAAACTGTTTTTT. Translation gives CACSRRGTRLTSNEKLFF. The whole variable domain, remainder taken from reference TRBV30 and TRBJ1-4, is SQTIHQWPATLVQPVGSPLSLECTVEGTSNPNLYWYRQAAGRGLQLLFYSVGIGQISSEVPQNLSASRPQDRQFILSSKKLLLSDSGFYLCACSRRGTRLTSNEKLFFGSGTQLSVL.

Remarks on this clone: It is unclear where the CDR3 begins or ends on the DNA, so no DNA is shown, and the CDR3 is as TCRdb lists it. V and J are TRBV12-1 and TRBJ1-3; whether TRBD1, the table's D call, matches the DNA was not checked. TRBV12-1 is a pseudogene locus. Inclusive of both ends, the CDR3 amounts to 22 amino acids. CDR3: CASSFVGVGAGTGSGSGNTIYF.

The chain links TRBV7-9 to TRBJ1-1, with D uncertain. V was clipped by 1 base and J by 0 bases, with 6 bases between them. The CDR3 extends over 14 amino acids. Germline-derived CDR1 and CDR2 are SEHNR and FQNEAQ (reference sequence). The CDR3 region is CASSLVAVNTEAFF. CDR3 DNA sequence: TGTGCCAGCAGCTTAGTAGCAGTGAACACTGAAGCTTTCTTT.

The rearrangement joins TRBV15 to TRBJ2-2, with D maybe TRBD2 (6 bases). CDR1 is LNHNV, CDR2 YYDKDF, per germline (reference sequence). The CDR3 is made up of 17 amino acids. Between the trimmed V and J ends, which lost 0 bases and 7 bases, there was a span of 18 bases. In nucleotides, the CDR3 is TGTGCCACCAGCAGAGATAACTGGAGGGGCGTGGACGGGGAGCTGTTTTTT. Encoded protein: CATSRDNWRGVDGELFF.

The rearrangement links TRBV2 to TRBJ2-2, with a possible D match to TRBD1 (5 bases). Trimming stripped 7 bases from V and 2 bases from J, with 11 bases between. There are 14 residues in the CDR3. Looked up from germline, CDR1 is SNHLY and CDR2 is FYNNEI. The DNA for the CDR3 is TGTGCCAGCATGGGGCAGGCAAACACCGGGGAGCTGTTTTTT. This encodes CASMGQANTGELFF.

The chain employs TRBV5-1 and TRBJ2-1, with 12 bases lining up with TRBD1. V lost 7 bases, J lost 9 bases, and 5 bases stayed unmatched. The CDR3 length is 13 residues. CDR1 and CDR2 (germline): SGHRS, YFSETQ. The CDR3 nucleotides read TGCGCCAGCTTTGGGACAGGGGGCGGTGAGCAGTTCTTC. It yields the protein CASFGTGGGEQFF.

The chain joins TRBV19 to TRBJ1-5; D ambiguous. Germline lookup yields CDR1 LNHDA and CDR2 SQIVND (reference sequence). This CDR3 is 12 amino acids long. Trimming pared 4 bases from V and 9 bases from J, leaving 10 bases between. This chain's CDR3 is CASSSQYGPQHF. The CDR3 DNA sequence: TGTGCCAGTAGTAGTCAATACGGGCCCCAGCATTTT.

The V gene is TRBV6-2 or TRBV6-3, the J gene TRBJ1-2; D may be TRBD1 (5 bases). The germline V gene encodes CDR1 MNHEY and CDR2 SVGEGT. CDR3 size: 15 residues. Trimming removed 6 bases from V and 0 bases from J, with 14 bases in between. CDR3 residues: CASSLKTVSNYGYTF. The DNA for the CDR3 is TGTGCCAGCAGCCTAAAGACAGTCTCTAACTATGGCTACACCTTC.

The V call is TRBV20-1, the J call TRBJ2-7; no definite D call. V lost 2 bases and J lost 3, with 5 bases in between. There are 11 residues in the CDR3. Germline assignment: CDR1 DFQATT and CDR2 SNEGSKA (reference sequence). Here the CDR3 DNA reads TGCAGTGCTAGACTCGGCTACGAGCAGTACTTC. This encodes CSARLGYEQYF.

V gene TRBV6-5 combines with J gene TRBJ1-1; D gene unclear. This CDR3 comprises 13 residues. Per the germline V gene, CDR1 is MNHEY and CDR2 is SVGAGI. With 2 bases removed from V and 8 bases from J, the gap between germline ends came to 12 bases. In nucleotides, the CDR3 is TGTGCCAGCAGTTACCTCGGTGGAGAGGAAGCTTTCTTT. It translates to CASSYLGGEEAFF.

This sequence joins TRBV2 and TRBJ1-5, with 8 bases aligning to TRBD1. Germline V gene lookup returns CDR1 SNHLY and CDR2 FYNNEI. The CDR3 is 15 amino acids. The V and J ends lost 7 bases and 4 bases, in that order; junction bases with no gene match: 9. The CDR3 protein is CASILGTGLNQPQHF. The CDR3 DNA reads TGTGCCAGCATCCTCGGGACAGGCCTAAATCAGCCCCAGCATTTT. Full variable domain (remainder filled in from reference TRBV2 and TRBJ1-5): EPEVTQTPSHQVTQMGQEVILRCVPISNHLYFYWYRQILGQKVEFLVSFYNNEISEKSEIFDDQFSVERPDGSNFTLKIRSTKLEDSAMYFCASILGTGLNQPQHFGDGTRLSIL.

This clone was found once. The V call is TRBV2, the J call TRBJ1-6; D is ambiguous. Germline CDR1 is SNHLY and CDR2 is FYNNEI. This CDR3 has 14 amino acids. V dropped 6 bases and J dropped 6 bases, with 12 bases sitting between them. CDR3 sequence reads: CASRKGVGNSPLHF. The CDR3 DNA follows: TGTGCCAGCAGGAAGGGAGTGGGTAATTCACCCCTCCACTTT.

The V gene is TRBV9, the J gene TRBJ1-1; tentatively, D is TRBD1 (5 bases). Germline values: CDR1 SGDLS, CDR2 YYNGEE. The ends were cut back, 4 bases at V and 3 bases at J, with 10 bases in the middle. CDR3 length: 13 residues. The CDR3: CASSPGADTEAFF. In DNA form, the CDR3 reads TGTGCCAGCAGCCCTGGGGCGGACACTGAAGCTTTCTTT.

The chain employs TRBV2 and TRBJ2-1; no clear D. This CDR3 is built from 15 residues. The V end lost 4 bases, the J end lost 4 bases, and 14 bases lay between the germline ends. The germline CDR1 and CDR2 sequences are SNHLY and FYNNEI. CDR3 nucleotide sequence: TGTGCCAGCAGTGTAGAAGCTCTGCTTTACAATGAGCAGTTCTTC. Translation: CASSVEALLYNEQFF.

As concerns this clone: Other DNA sequences from this sample encode an identical CDR3 as well. This sequence joins TRBV18 and TRBJ1-1; 8 bases are a match to TRBD1. The CDR3 has 14 amino acids. Germline V CDR1 and CDR2: KGHSH, LQKENI. V shed 3 bases and J 2 bases; nucleotides not matched to a gene: 2. CDR3 sequence: CASSPQGANTEAFF. CDR3 sequence (DNA): TGTGCCAGCTCACCTCAGGGGGCCAACACTGAAGCTTTCTTT.

CDR3 DNA sequence: TGTGCCTGGAGTTGGACAGGGCGTGGAAGTGCCTACGAGCAGTACTTC. It codes for CAWSWTGRGSAYEQYF. The chain carries TRBV30 and TRBJ2-7; 8 bases match TRBD1. The CDR3 is 16 amino acids. Germline loops: CDR1 GTSNPN, CDR2 SVGIG (reference sequence). V dropped 2 bases and J dropped 2; count of bases not matched to a gene: 11.

The V and J genes are TRBV19 and TRBJ2-5; 8 bases map to TRBD2. The germline V gene encodes CDR1 LNHDA and CDR2 SQIVND (reference sequence). Trimming took 1 base from V and 1 from J; bases not matched to a gene: 8. The CDR3 sequence is 17 residues long. CDR3 DNA: TGTGCCAGTAGTATAGGAGTGACGGGGGGGCCCCAAGAGACCCAGTACTTC. This encodes CASSIGVTGGPQETQYF.

This sequence joins TRBV5-1 and TRBJ1-5, with TRBD1 matching 10 bases. Per germline, CDR1 SGHRS and CDR2 YFSETQ. The J segment lost 4 bases and the V segment lost 3 bases, leaving 4 bases of the junction unmatched. The CDR3 runs to 15 residues. CDR3 nucleotide sequence: TGCGCCAGCAGCTCTGGGACAGGGGTTAATCAGCCCCAGCATTTT. Translating it yields CASSSGTGVNQPQHF. The whole variable domain, remainder taken from reference TRBV5-1 and TRBJ1-5, is KAGVTQTPRYLIKTRGQQVTLSCSPISGHRSVSWYQQTPGQGLQFLFEYFSETQRNKGNFPGRFSGRQFSNSRSEMNVSTLELGDSALYLCASSSGTGVNQPQHFGDGTRLSIL.

The J gene is TRBJ1-3, the V gene TRBV5-1; D call uncertain. V gave up 4 bases and J gave up 4 bases, with 27 bases separating them. This CDR3 comprises 19 residues. Germline V gene data show CDR1 as SGHRS and CDR2 as YFSETQ. The CDR3 nucleotides are TGCGCCAGCAGCCTAAACACTCCAACAGCCTTCTCAACGGGAAACACCATATATTTT. Residues: CASSLNTPTAFSTGNTIYF.

This chain links TRBV24-1 with TRBJ2-1, with D maybe TRBD1 (6 bases). This CDR3 region has 14 residues. V lost 7 bases to trimming and J lost 6 bases, with 15 bases between them. Germline-derived CDR1 and CDR2 are KGHDR and SFDVKD. The CDR3 nucleotides are TGTGCCACCAGCGCGGACAGTTCCGTCAATGAGCAGTTCTTC. Amino acids: CATSADSSVNEQFF.

The CDR3 coding sequence is TGTGCCAGCAGTGGGACAGGAAGGGACACCATATATTTT. It translates to CASSGTGRDTIYF. The chain uses TRBV6-6 and TRBJ1-3; TRBD1 agrees at 8 bases. This CDR3 contains 13 residues. V lost 5 bases, J lost 8 bases, and 5 bases stayed unmatched. Germline V gives CDR1 MNHNY, CDR2 SVGAGI (reference sequence).

In this sample, this clone turned up once. The rearrangement uses TRBV7-2 and TRBJ1-2; a possible D gene is TRBD1 (5 bases). With 5 bases removed from V and 7 bases from J, the gap between germline ends came to 20 bases. The CDR3 is 15 amino acids. CDR1 and CDR2 from the germline V gene are SGHTA and FQGNSA. The CDR3 coding sequence is TGTGCCAGCAGCCTCACTCCGTCCCGGAGGGGTGGCTACACCTTC. Its protein is CASSLTPSRRGGYTF.

The genes are TRBV6-5 and TRBJ1-3; D is unclear. V gave up 0 bases and J gave up 0 bases, with 9 bases separating them. The germline V gene has CDR1 MNHEY and CDR2 SVGAGI. CDR3 size: 16 residues. CDR3 sequence: CASSYSGGLSGNTIYF. CDR3 nucleotides: TGTGCCAGCAGTTACTCGGGAGGGCTCTCTGGAAACACCATATATTTT.